Listed below are T cell receptor beta chains from one sample, sequenced in a study of Graves' ophthalmopathy and Graves' hyperthyroidism. TCRdb recomputed calls from the multiplex PCR reads with MiXCR, one row per CDR3 protein. The repertoire consists of 620,000 or so distinct CDR3 sequences, with 22% occurring once and the leading ten covering about 6.6%. Sequenced input: peripheral blood. These receptors came from a woman between 18 and 30 years old with stable Graves' hyperthyroidism. Some clones in this sample may be carry-over from other donors' samples. CDR3s include the opening cysteine and the closing phenylalanine or tryptophan. Each record gives: CDR3 DNA, CDR3 protein, clone size, D gene, V gene, J gene. A D gene is named only where the DNA matches it firmly. Clone size is shown for a subset of rows, as once, few, many or a class of expanded clone.

CDR3 DNA: TGTGCCAGCAGCTCGAGCGGAACCCAGGGGGAGACCCAGTACTTC; CDR3 protein: CASSSSGTQGETQYF; clone size: .; D gene: .; V gene: TRBV7-2; J gene: TRBJ2-5
CDR3 DNA: TGCAGTGCTACGTCTCGACTTAGGGCCTACGAGCAGTACTTC; CDR3 protein: CSATSRLRAYEQYF; clone size: once; D gene: .; V gene: TRBV20-1; J gene: TRBJ2-7
CDR3 DNA: TGTGCCAGCACCATCAATCGGCGGGGGGAGACCCAGTACTTC; CDR3 protein: CASTINRRGETQYF; clone size: .; D gene: TRBD2; V gene: TRBV7-8; J gene: TRBJ2-5
CDR3 DNA: TGTGCCATCAGTGTGGGTTTCGAGGAACAAGAGACCCAGTACTTC; CDR3 protein: CAISVGFEEQETQYF; clone size: .; D gene: .; V gene: TRBV10-3; J gene: TRBJ2-5
CDR3 DNA: TGTGCCAGCTCACTCCCGGGCAGGGAGAACACTGAAGCTTTCTTT; CDR3 protein: CASSLPGRENTEAFF; clone size: many; D gene: .; V gene: TRBV12-3/TRBV12-4; J gene: TRBJ1-1
CDR3 DNA: TGTGCCAGCAGTGAATCTTTACAGGGGACCTACGAGCAGTACTTC; CDR3 protein: CASSESLQGTYEQYF; clone size: .; D gene: TRBD1; V gene: TRBV25-1; J gene: TRBJ2-7
CDR3 DNA: TGTGCCAGCAGGGACGGCGACAATCAGCCCCAGCATTTT; CDR3 protein: CASRDGDNQPQHF; clone size: once; D gene: .; V gene: TRBV6-1; J gene: TRBJ1-5
CDR3 DNA: TGCGCCAGCAGCTCGAACGGACAGGGGGCGATGGCAGATACGCAGTATTTT; CDR3 protein: CASSSNGQGAMADTQYF; clone size: few; D gene: TRBD1; V gene: TRBV5-1; J gene: TRBJ2-3
CDR3 DNA: TGCGCCAGCAGCCCCACGGGGTTGAACTATGGCTACACCTTC; CDR3 protein: CASSPTGLNYGYTF; clone size: .; D gene: .; V gene: TRBV4-1; J gene: TRBJ1-2
CDR3 DNA: TGTGCCAGCAGGGCCATTAGGGGGGCTAAAAACATTCAGTACTTC; CDR3 protein: CASRAIRGAKNIQYF; clone size: few; D gene: .; V gene: TRBV11-2; J gene: TRBJ2-4
CDR3 DNA: TGTGCCAGCAGCCACCTGGTAGTCTCCTTAACCTACGAGCAGTACTTC; CDR3 protein: CASSHLVVSLTYEQYF; clone size: many; D gene: .; V gene: TRBV2; J gene: TRBJ2-7
CDR3 DNA: TGCAGCGTTGCCCGCCGCGCGGGGGCTGGCTACACCTTC; CDR3 protein: CSVARRAGAGYTF; clone size: .; D gene: .; V gene: TRBV29-1; J gene: TRBJ1-2
CDR3 DNA: TGTGCCAGCAGCTTAGGTAGTACCACTGAAGCTTTCTTT; CDR3 protein: CASSLGSTTEAFF; clone size: many; D gene: .; V gene: TRBV7-9; J gene: TRBJ1-1
CDR3 DNA: TGTGCCAGCAGCACACCCGCGTCGGGCAGGGAAGACACCGGGGAGCTGTTTTTT; CDR3 protein: CASSTPASGREDTGELFF; clone size: many; D gene: .; V gene: TRBV11-2; J gene: TRBJ2-2
CDR3 DNA: TGTGCCAGCATACAGTCTAGCGGGGGATCCTACGAGCAGTACTTC; CDR3 protein: CASIQSSGGSYEQYF; clone size: .; D gene: TRBD2; V gene: TRBV6-1; J gene: TRBJ2-7
CDR3 DNA: TGCAGTGCTAGGACTAGCGGGGGTCCGCGGGCGGCCTACGAGCAGTACTTC; CDR3 protein: CSARTSGGPRAAYEQYF; clone size: few; D gene: TRBD2; V gene: TRBV20-1; J gene: TRBJ2-7
CDR3 DNA: TGTGCCAGCCGGTACGGGAACACTGAAGCTTTCTTT; CDR3 protein: CASRYGNTEAFF; clone size: .; D gene: .; V gene: TRBV11-1; J gene: TRBJ1-1
CDR3 DNA: TGTGCCAGCATCCAGTCGGGGGCCTATGGCTACACCTTC; CDR3 protein: CASIQSGAYGYTF; clone size: many; D gene: .; V gene: TRBV12-3/TRBV12-4; J gene: TRBJ1-2
CDR3 DNA: TGCAGCGTTCGCGTCAGCGGCTCCTACGAGCAGTACTTC; CDR3 protein: CSVRVSGSYEQYF; clone size: .; D gene: .; V gene: TRBV29-1; J gene: TRBJ2-7
CDR3 DNA: TGCAGTGCTAATGGTGTACTTGGGGGTACCGGGGAGCTGTTTTTT; CDR3 protein: CSANGVLGGTGELFF; clone size: few; D gene: .; V gene: TRBV20-1; J gene: TRBJ2-2
CDR3 DNA: TGTGCCATCAGTGAGAAGGGGGACAGGGGTAATCAGCCCCAGCATTTT; CDR3 protein: CAISEKGDRGNQPQHF; clone size: many; D gene: TRBD1; V gene: TRBV10-3; J gene: TRBJ1-5
CDR3 DNA: TGTGCCAGCAGTTACTCGAAGGTCGTAGGCACTGATGCTTTCTTT; CDR3 protein: CASSYSKVVGTDAFF; clone size: .; D gene: .; V gene: TRBV6-5; J gene: TRBJ1-1
CDR3 DNA: TGTGCCAGCAGTTACGGGGGAGGGGACGGCAATCAGCCCCAGCATTTT; CDR3 protein: CASSYGGGDGNQPQHF; clone size: once; D gene: .; V gene: TRBV6-2/TRBV6-3; J gene: TRBJ1-5
CDR3 DNA: TGTGCCAGCAGTCCAAGGACAGGGGCCACTGAAGCTTTCTTT; CDR3 protein: CASSPRTGATEAFF; clone size: many; D gene: TRBD1; V gene: TRBV27; J gene: TRBJ1-1
CDR3 DNA: TGCGCCAGCAGCCTTTTGGGGACGACTAGCGCCGGGTACGAGCAGTACTTC; CDR3 protein: CASSLLGTTSAGYEQYF; clone size: .; D gene: TRBD2; V gene: TRBV4-1; J gene: TRBJ2-7
CDR3 DNA: TGTGCCAGCAGAGACCCAGGGGGCGGTGGAAACACCATATATTTT; CDR3 protein: CASRDPGGGGNTIYF; clone size: .; D gene: TRBD1; V gene: TRBV6-4; J gene: TRBJ1-3
CDR3 DNA: TGTGCCATCAGTGAGTCAACTGGGGTAGGCGGCTACACCTTC; CDR3 protein: CAISESTGVGGYTF; clone size: .; D gene: .; V gene: TRBV10-3; J gene: TRBJ1-2
CDR3 DNA: TGTGCCAGCAGTTTATGGGTTGGGGTGCGCAGAAGCTATGGCTACACCTTC; CDR3 protein: CASSLWVGVRRSYGYTF; clone size: many; D gene: .; V gene: TRBV28; J gene: TRBJ1-2
CDR3 DNA: TGCAGTGCTAGCTGGTCTAGCGGGCGGATCGGGGAGCTGTTTTTT; CDR3 protein: CSASWSSGRIGELFF; clone size: many; D gene: TRBD2; V gene: TRBV20-1; J gene: TRBJ2-2
CDR3 DNA: TGTGCCAGCAGTCCCCCCGGCAGGGGGCCGGGAGAGACCCAGTACTTC; CDR3 protein: CASSPPGRGPGETQYF; clone size: .; D gene: TRBD1; V gene: TRBV28; J gene: TRBJ2-5
CDR3 DNA: TGCAGTGCGCTAGGTTTCCCTCCCTACGAGCAGTACTTC; CDR3 protein: CSALGFPPYEQYF; clone size: .; D gene: .; V gene: TRBV20-1; J gene: TRBJ2-7
CDR3 DNA: TGCAGTGCAAGACCCAAAAACACTGAAGCTTTCTTT; CDR3 protein: CSARPKNTEAFF; clone size: many; D gene: .; V gene: TRBV20-1; J gene: TRBJ1-1
CDR3 DNA: TGCGGTGCTAGAGATGGGTTTTTCGGGACTAGCGGACGAGGGGGGGAGCTGTTTTTT; CDR3 protein: CGARDGFFGTSGRGGELFF; clone size: .; D gene: TRBD2; V gene: TRBV20-1; J gene: TRBJ2-2
CDR3 DNA: TGTGCCACCCGGGGGGGAGGAAGCAATCAGCCCCAGCATTTT; CDR3 protein: CATRGGGSNQPQHF; clone size: many; D gene: .; V gene: TRBV28; J gene: TRBJ1-5
CDR3 DNA: TGTGCCCTACGGACAGGGTCCTTCTCCACTGAAGCTTTCTTT; CDR3 protein: CALRTGSFSTEAFF; clone size: .; D gene: TRBD1; V gene: TRBV30; J gene: TRBJ1-1
CDR3 DNA: TGTGCCAGCAGCCCAGGGTATCGTGGCTACACCTTC; CDR3 protein: CASSPGYRGYTF; clone size: many; D gene: .; V gene: TRBV7-2; J gene: TRBJ1-2
CDR3 DNA: TGTGCCAGCACCCCAATTGGGGGAGAGGAGACCCAGTACTTC; CDR3 protein: CASTPIGGEETQYF; clone size: few; D gene: .; V gene: TRBV6-2/TRBV6-3; J gene: TRBJ2-5
CDR3 DNA: TGTGCCAGCAGTTCGGGACACCTTCTCTACGAGCAGTACTTC; CDR3 protein: CASSSGHLLYEQYF; clone size: many; D gene: .; V gene: TRBV28; J gene: TRBJ2-7
CDR3 DNA: TGTGCCAGTAGTATCCTACCGGGACAGGGGGACACTGAAGCTTTCTTT; CDR3 protein: CASSILPGQGDTEAFF; clone size: many; D gene: TRBD1; V gene: TRBV19; J gene: TRBJ1-1
CDR3 DNA: TGTGCCAGCAGTTACGGGGGCTCCCTGAACACTGAAGCTTTCTTT; CDR3 protein: CASSYGGSLNTEAFF; clone size: many; D gene: .; V gene: TRBV6-5; J gene: TRBJ1-1
CDR3 DNA: TGTGCCAGCAGTGGCCACGAGCAGTACTTC; CDR3 protein: CASSGHEQYF; clone size: many; D gene: .; V gene: TRBV2; J gene: TRBJ2-7
CDR3 DNA: TGCAGTGCTAGAGTGGGGTGGGAAGCTTTCTTT; CDR3 protein: CSARVGWEAFF; clone size: many; D gene: .; V gene: TRBV20-1; J gene: TRBJ1-1
CDR3 DNA: TGTGCCAGCAGCCTTCCGGGACAGACCGTCACCTCTGGAAACACCATATATTTT; CDR3 protein: CASSLPGQTVTSGNTIYF; clone size: few; D gene: TRBD1; V gene: TRBV5-6; J gene: TRBJ1-3
CDR3 DNA: TGCAGTGCTAGCAAGGACCTTCAAGAGACCCAGTACTTC; CDR3 protein: CSASKDLQETQYF; clone size: many; D gene: .; V gene: TRBV20-1; J gene: TRBJ2-5
CDR3 DNA: TGCGCCAGCAGCTTGAGGGTGGCTGACACTGAAGCTTTCTTT; CDR3 protein: CASSLRVADTEAFF; clone size: many; D gene: .; V gene: TRBV5-1; J gene: TRBJ1-1